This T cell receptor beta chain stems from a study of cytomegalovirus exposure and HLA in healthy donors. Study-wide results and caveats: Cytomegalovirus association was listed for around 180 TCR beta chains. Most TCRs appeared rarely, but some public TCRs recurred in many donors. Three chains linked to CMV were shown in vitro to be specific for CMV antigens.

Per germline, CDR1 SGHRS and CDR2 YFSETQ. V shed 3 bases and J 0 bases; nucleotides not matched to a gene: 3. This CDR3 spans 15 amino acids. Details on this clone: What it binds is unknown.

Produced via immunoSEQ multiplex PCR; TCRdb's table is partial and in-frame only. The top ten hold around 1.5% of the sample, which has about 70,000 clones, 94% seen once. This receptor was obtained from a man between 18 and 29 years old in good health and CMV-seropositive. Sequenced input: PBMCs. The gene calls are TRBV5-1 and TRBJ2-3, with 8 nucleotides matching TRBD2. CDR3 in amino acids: CASSSSGRSTDTQYF. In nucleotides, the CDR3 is TGCGCCAGCAGCTCTAGCGGGCGGAGCACAGATACGCAGTATTTT.